This T cell receptor beta chain was profiled in a study of T cell responses to AZD1222 COVID-19 vaccine (dated by TCRdb to 2020 to 2023). With regard to the full study: Because spike-specific TCR depth and breadth did not differ between the two schedules, AZD1222 recipients who got a second dose at roughly 4 weeks were pooled with those who got a second dose at roughly 12 weeks. A total of about 230 trial participants underwent TCR sequencing, of whom 207 received two doses of AZD1222 and 26 received two doses of the MenACWY control vaccine. Trial participants were enrolled into age subgroups of 18-55, 56-69 and 70-plus years, which contained about 150, 27 and 61 TCR-sequenced participants, respectively. Study-wide conclusions, independent of this receptor: CD4 TCRs associated with the vaccine covered the entire spike protein, and the dominant responses were in regions 160-218 and 743-854. In the small 56-69-year group, the increase in depth fell short of significance, most likely because of low power. After two AZD1222 doses, spike-specific TCR breadth and depth were significantly higher than at day 0 and than in MenACWY recipients. Only 5 to 7 AZD1222 recipients were SARS-CoV-2 seropositive at baseline, limiting conclusions about previously exposed vaccinees. Reportedly, almost half of the unique spike-specific TCRs recognized epitopes lying outside the regions that are mutated in the B.1.351 and B.1.1.7 variants. Because no day 14 peak-response samples were available, the repertoires could be characterized only after the peak T cell response. Participants were mostly white British and included more females than males, and it was suggested by the authors that clonal diversity may have been underestimated.

Interpreted using the paper, the time point label stands for: baseline before first vaccination. Samples from vaccinated people were obtained from the UK trials COV001 and COV002, which included a single-blind randomized controlled phase 2/3 trial of AZD1222 (ChAdOx1 nCoV-19) in healthy adults. For TCRbeta chain sequencing, PBMC samples were collected from trial participants at day 0 and at day 28 after the second dose. V lost 10 bases and J lost 2 bases, and the count of bases not matched to a germline gene is 8. As encoded in the germline V gene, CDR1 is MNHEY while CDR2 is SVGAGI. The CDR3 goes from the cysteine to the phenylalanine over 14 residues. The read is trimmed to its CDR3 DNA, 42 bases read in frame from base 1. The CDR3 regions of human TCRbeta chains were analyzed by immunosequencing. Under the source paper's analysis protocol: TCRs in the repertoires were compared against a reference library of SARS-CoV-2-specific TCRs that had been generated with the MIRA antigen-specificity platform. Breadth was defined as the fraction of unique TCRs that were SARS-CoV-2-associated. Depth was defined as the fraction of total T cells that were SARS-CoV-2-associated. Using the MIRA data, each spike-specific TCR was assigned both to the spike region to which the TCR was reactive and to a CD4 or CD8 class. Log10-transformed breadth and depth values were compared by one-way ANOVA with Sidak's multiple comparisons tests. In its TCRdb copy, this immuneACCESS table keeps in-frame sequences only and misses some clones. Where compared with another copy, unresolved V genes explain less than half of these, and the others have no known cause. V and J calls and clone size are copied from that table; D and trimming were computed from the DNA. For this sample there are about 99,000 clones; roughly 85% appear just once. The ten biggest clones cover about 2.9% of the sample.

This clone appeared once. No cognate antigen has been identified for it. Nothing much larger sits one base from this clone, and base qualities are not available. This clonotype was sampled from an adult in good health. Sequenced here: peripheral blood, sampled on day 0 of AZD1222 vaccination. Here the chain combines TRBV6-5 and TRBJ1-5, and 7 junction bases match TRBD1. The DNA reads TGTGCCACCAGGAAAGGGGGCCGCAATCAGCCCCAGCATTTT. Its translation is CATRKGGRNQPQHF.